The rows below give T cell receptor beta chains drawn from one sample of a study of early T cells in non-severe SARS-CoV-2 infection. One entry per CDR3 protein, called by TCRdb with MiXCR from the 5' RACE reads. The sample lists around 63,000 distinct CDR3 sequences, 5.5% to 7% occurring once. The material sequenced was whole blood, taken at baseline. These receptor sequences come from an adult who was a healthcare worker with PCR-confirmed SARS-CoV-2 infection or an uninfected control (not recorded which). Both conserved end residues are part of each CDR3.

v_gene | len | CDR3aa
TRBV7-2 | 18 | CASSTRRTGTPSAETQYF
TRBV29-1 | 12 | CSDGGRNTEAFF
TRBV7-9 | 15 | CASSLGEATHQPQHF
TRBV6-2/TRBV6-3 | 13 | CASSARDSYGYTF
TRBV6-6 | 15 | CASSYGLAENQPQHF
TRBV29-1 | 14 | CSAWGLSRGETQYF
TRBV7-9 | 15 | CASSQVAGGLDEQFF
TRBV18 | 16 | CASSPAAPSDGYGYTF
TRBV18 | 17 | CASSPRADRGRADTQYF
TRBV7-8 | 13 | CASSLVEREGQFF
TRBV29-1 | 13 | CSVEDRRNTEAFF
TRBV19 | 14 | CASKDETGWYEQYF
TRBV6-5 | 13 | CASGGSGANVLTF
TRBV24-1 | 16 | CATSDSRQGITGELFF
TRBV29-1 | 13 | CSVEAGSVNGYTF
TRBV7-6 | 16 | CASSLQASIEYNEQFF
TRBV7-2 | 14 | CASSLSGIGGELFF
TRBV11-2 | 12 | CASSLDPQTQYF
TRBV5-5 | 15 | CASSGLQGANTEAFF
TRBV27 | 16 | CASSLSGRVSYNEQFF
TRBV6-2/TRBV6-3 | 14 | CASSYFGRSDTQYF
TRBV27 | 16 | CASSLFAGQGFREQFF
TRBV29-1 | 11 | CSGGPPDTQYF
TRBV5-1 | 16 | CASSLAPGRMNTEAFF
TRBV7-8 | 18 | CASSLAPLTGLTYNEQFF
TRBV9 | 11 | CASSVANTIYF
TRBV7-9 | 13 | CASSDLRDPEAFF
TRBV12-3/TRBV12-4 | 16 | CASSPRDRGGYQPQHF
TRBV6-2/TRBV6-3 | 15 | CASSPGTGGNYGYTF
TRBV11-2 | 17 | CASSLAYGGGAANVLTF
TRBV5-1 | 18 | CASSLAVAVTLFGNEQFF
TRBV9 | 14 | CASSVLLDTNEQFF
TRBV5-1 | 13 | CASSWDTSYEQYF
TRBV18 | 17 | CASSQAGTGLSNQPQHF
TRBV28 | 15 | CASSAHAPSGNTIYF
TRBV20-1 | 13 | CSAGGTGSTEAFF
TRBV2 | 17 | CASSDPFSGAGTGELFF
TRBV9 | 16 | CASSSREGVVGTEAFF
TRBV28 | 15 | CASSLLGVNYNEQFF
TRBV28 | 16 | CASIEGSGTPYNEQFF
TRBV28 | 11 | CASRRQETIYF
TRBV3-1 | 16 | CASSQGGGVSYNEQFF
TRBV12-3/TRBV12-4 | 14 | CASSAGQGTTEAFF
TRBV19 | 14 | CASSTLRDRNGYTF